This paragraph covers one T cell receptor (beta chain) sequence. A much larger clone lies one base from this, so it may be a read error. The data were taken from a study of blood T cells in healthy people across ages. A second 7 to 11 cycle PCR used barcoded and J-beta primers. TCRdb processed the 5' RACE reads anew with MiXCR; each CDR3 protein has one entry. This table has approximately 830,000 distinct CDR3 sequences, approximately 59% appearing once. This sequence originates from a man in his thirties or forties in good health. Sequenced input: blood.

The CDR3 is CSAGPEYNEQFF. CDR3 bases: TGCAGTGCCGGTCCTGAGTACAATGAGCAGTTCTTC. The V and J genes are TRBV20-1 and TRBJ2-1; D gene ambiguous. Germline V gives CDR1 DFQATT, CDR2 SNEGSKA (reference sequence). The CDR3 loop spans 12 amino acids. V was clipped by 6 bases and J by 4 bases, with 10 bases between them.